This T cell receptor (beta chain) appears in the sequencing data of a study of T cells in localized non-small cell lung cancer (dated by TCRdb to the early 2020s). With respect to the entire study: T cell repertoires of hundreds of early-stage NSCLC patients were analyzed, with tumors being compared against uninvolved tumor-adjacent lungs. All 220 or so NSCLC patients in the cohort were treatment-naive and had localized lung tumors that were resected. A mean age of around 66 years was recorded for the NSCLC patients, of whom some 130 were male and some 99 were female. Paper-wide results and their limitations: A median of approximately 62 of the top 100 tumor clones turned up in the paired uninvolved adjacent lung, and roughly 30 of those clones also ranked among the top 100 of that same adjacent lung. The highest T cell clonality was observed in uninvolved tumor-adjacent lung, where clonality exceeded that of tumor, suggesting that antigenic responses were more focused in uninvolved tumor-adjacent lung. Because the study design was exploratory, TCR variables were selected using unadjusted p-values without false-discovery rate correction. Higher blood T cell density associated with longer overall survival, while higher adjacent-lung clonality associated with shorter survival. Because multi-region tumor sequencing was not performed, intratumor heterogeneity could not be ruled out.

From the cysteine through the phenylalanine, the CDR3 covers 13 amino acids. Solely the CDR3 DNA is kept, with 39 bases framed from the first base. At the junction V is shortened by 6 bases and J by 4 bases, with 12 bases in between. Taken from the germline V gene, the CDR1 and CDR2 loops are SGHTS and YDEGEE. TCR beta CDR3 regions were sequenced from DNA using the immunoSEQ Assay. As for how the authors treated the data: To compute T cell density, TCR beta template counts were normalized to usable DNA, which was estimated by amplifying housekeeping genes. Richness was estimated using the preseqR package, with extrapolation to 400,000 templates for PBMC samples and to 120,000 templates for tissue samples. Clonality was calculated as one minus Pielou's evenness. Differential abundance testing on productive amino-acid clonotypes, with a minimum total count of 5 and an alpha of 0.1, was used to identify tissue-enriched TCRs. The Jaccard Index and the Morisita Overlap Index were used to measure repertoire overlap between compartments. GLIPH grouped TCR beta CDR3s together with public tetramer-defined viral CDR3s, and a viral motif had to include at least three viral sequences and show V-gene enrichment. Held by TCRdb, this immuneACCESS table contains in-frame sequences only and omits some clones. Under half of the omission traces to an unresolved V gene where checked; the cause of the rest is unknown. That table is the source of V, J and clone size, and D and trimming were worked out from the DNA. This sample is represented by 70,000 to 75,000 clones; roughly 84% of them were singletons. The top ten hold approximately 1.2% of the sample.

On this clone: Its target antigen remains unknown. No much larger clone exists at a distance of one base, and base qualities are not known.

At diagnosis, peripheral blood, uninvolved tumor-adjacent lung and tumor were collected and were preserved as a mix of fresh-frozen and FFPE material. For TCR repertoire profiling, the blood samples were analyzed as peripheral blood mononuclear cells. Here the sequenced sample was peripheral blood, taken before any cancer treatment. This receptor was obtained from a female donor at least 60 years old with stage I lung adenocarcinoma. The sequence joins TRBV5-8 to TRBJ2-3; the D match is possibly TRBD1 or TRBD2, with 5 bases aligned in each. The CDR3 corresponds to CASTNRGADTQYF. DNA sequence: TGTGCCAGCACTAATAGAGGGGCAGATACGCAGTATTTT.